These T cell receptor beta chains were read from a single sample in a study of cytomegalovirus exposure and HLA in healthy donors. Here immunoSEQ multiplex PCR was the method, and the copy in TCRdb shows in-frame clones only, minus some. Of over 200,000 clones in the sample, almost 80% were seen once. Material: PBMCs. All receptors derive from a male donor in good health and CMV-seronegative. CDR3s include the opening cysteine and the closing phenylalanine or tryptophan. A D gene is named only where the DNA matches it firmly. Only some rows state a clone size, as once, few, many or a class for expanded clones.

TGTGCCAGCAGTTTCCCGGGGCTAGCGGGGATCACAGATACGCAGTATTTT | CASSFPGLAGITDTQYF | TRBV27 | TRBD2 | TRBJ2-3 | once
TGTGCCAGTAGTATCCAGGGGGTGGACACCGGGGAGCTGTTTTTT | CASSIQGVDTGELFF | TRBV19 | TRBD1 | TRBJ2-2 | few
TGCAGCGTTGCCCGGACAGTCGGGACTAGCGGGGACCCCTACAATGAGCAGTTCTTC | CSVARTVGTSGDPYNEQFF | TRBV29-1 | TRBD2 | TRBJ2-1 | -
TGTGCCAGTGGACAGGGGAATGAGCAGTTCTTC | CASGQGNEQFF | TRBV19 | TRBD1 | TRBJ2-1 | -
TGTGCCAGCAGCGTAATAGGAGTCGATCAGCCCCAGCATTTT | CASSVIGVDQPQHF | TRBV11-2 | - | TRBJ1-5 | -
TGTGCCAGCAGCTTGGGCCCAGGTGGGGCAGAAGCAGATACGCAGTATTTT | CASSLGPGGAEADTQYF | TRBV7-9 | - | TRBJ2-3 | -
TGCGCCAGCAGCCCGACTCAGGGGGAATACAATGAGCAGTTCTTC | CASSPTQGEYNEQFF | TRBV4-1 | TRBD1 | TRBJ2-1 | many
TGTGCCAGCAGTGGAGGCCACTTAGCCGGGGAGCTGTTTTTT | CASSGGHLAGELFF | TRBV6-5 | - | TRBJ2-2 | -
TGTGCCAGCAGTCCCGCGTTGGGGCCCTCCTACGAGCAGTACTTC | CASSPALGPSYEQYF | TRBV6-6 | - | TRBJ2-7 | -
TGTGCCAGCCGCGACAGCCTCTATGGCTACACCTTC | CASRDSLYGYTF | TRBV27 | - | TRBJ1-2 | -
TGTGCCAGCAGCTTAGCGCTCGGACTAGCGGGGGGGCCTGTGTACGAGCAGTACTTC | CASSLALGLAGGPVYEQYF | TRBV7-2 | TRBD2 | TRBJ2-7 | -
TGCGCCAGCAGCCAAGATGTATCGGGCTACAATGAGCAGTTCTTC | CASSQDVSGYNEQFF | TRBV4-1 | - | TRBJ2-1 | -
TGTGCCATCAGTGAAGGGGCGGGAGGGGAGACCCAGTACTTC | CAISEGAGGETQYF | TRBV10-3 | TRBD2 | TRBJ2-5 | once
TGCGCCAGCAGCTTAAGTCAGGGGAAGAATGGCTACACCTTC | CASSLSQGKNGYTF | TRBV5-1 | - | TRBJ1-2 | -
TGTGCCAGTAGTACCCTGAGACAGGGACCACAAGAGACCCAGTACTTC | CASSTLRQGPQETQYF | TRBV19 | TRBD1 | TRBJ2-5 | -
TGTGCCAGCAGTTTATTAGGGGCGGTTGGCTACACCTTC | CASSLLGAVGYTF | TRBV28 | - | TRBJ1-2 | -
TGCGCCAGCAGGGGTAACCAGGTTGCCGGGGAGCTGTTTTTT | CASRGNQVAGELFF | TRBV10-1 | - | TRBJ2-2 | -
TGTGCCAGCAGCTTCGGGGGGGAGAGTTCACCCCTCCACTTT | CASSFGGESSPLHF | TRBV7-2 | - | TRBJ1-6 | -
TGTGCCACCAGCAGAGTAGGCGCCCCGACTCCAGACTTT | CATSRVGAPTPDF | TRBV15 | - | TRBJ1-6 | -
TGTGCCTGGACCCAGACAGGGCCAGGGGACGAGCAGTACTTC | CAWTQTGPGDEQYF | TRBV30 | TRBD1 | TRBJ2-7 | -
TGTGCCAGCAGCCTAGGGACAGGGGCCACAACTAATGAAAAACTGTTTTTT | CASSLGTGATTNEKLFF | TRBV7-9 | TRBD1 | TRBJ1-4 | -
TGCGCCAGCAGCATTAGCGGGGCCCCGGGGGATACGCAGTATTTT | CASSISGAPGDTQYF | TRBV5-1 | TRBD2 | TRBJ2-3 | -
TGTGCCAGCATAGACGACAAAACGAACACCGGGGAGCTGTTTTTT | CASIDDKTNTGELFF | TRBV2 | - | TRBJ2-2 | once
TGTGCCAGCAGTGGGGACAAGACCTACACCTTC | CASSGDKTYTF | TRBV2 | - | TRBJ1-2 | once
TGTGCCAGCAGCTTAACGGGGTCTGACAATGAGCAGTTCTTC | CASSLTGSDNEQFF | TRBV5-5 | - | TRBJ2-1 | -
TGCGCCAGCAGCCTCGGACAGGGAAATTCACCCCTCCACTTT | CASSLGQGNSPLHF | TRBV5-1 | TRBD1 | TRBJ1-6 | -
TGTGCCAGCAGTTCCTCCCCGGGGTCCTACAATGAGCAGTTCTTC | CASSSSPGSYNEQFF | TRBV28 | - | TRBJ2-1 | once